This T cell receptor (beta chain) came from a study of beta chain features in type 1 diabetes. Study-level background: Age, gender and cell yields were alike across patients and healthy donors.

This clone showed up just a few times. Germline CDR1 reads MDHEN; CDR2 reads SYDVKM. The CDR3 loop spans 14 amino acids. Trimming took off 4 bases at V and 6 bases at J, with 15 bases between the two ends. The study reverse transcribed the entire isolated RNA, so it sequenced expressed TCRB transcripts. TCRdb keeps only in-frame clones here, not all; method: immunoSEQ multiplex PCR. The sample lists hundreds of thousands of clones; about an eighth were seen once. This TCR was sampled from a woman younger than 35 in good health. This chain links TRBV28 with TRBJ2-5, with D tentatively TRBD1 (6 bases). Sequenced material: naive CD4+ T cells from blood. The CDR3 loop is CASSSTGREKTQYF. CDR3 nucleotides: TGTGCCAGCAGTTCGACAGGACGAGAAAAGACCCAGTACTTC.